This T cell receptor beta chain is drawn from a study of blood T cell repertoires in COVID-19. The CDR3 loop spans 17 amino acids. Germline CDR1 MGHRA, CDR2 YSYEKL. Trimming shortened V by 1 base and J by 2 bases, and 15 bases separated the two germline ends. Libraries were prepared by immunoSEQ multiplex PCR; TCRdb keeps only in-frame clonotypes and omits some of them. The sample records 130,000 or so clones, 80% to 90% being singletons. The sequence was obtained from a man aged 50 to 60 with active COVID-19. The sample was peripheral blood. This chain connects TRBV4-1 to TRBJ1-3; a possible D gene is TRBD1 (6 bases). The CDR3 nucleotides are TGCGCCAGCAGCCAAGGAAATACAGGGCTGGCTGGAAACACCATATATTTT. Translation: CASSQGNTGLAGNTIYF.